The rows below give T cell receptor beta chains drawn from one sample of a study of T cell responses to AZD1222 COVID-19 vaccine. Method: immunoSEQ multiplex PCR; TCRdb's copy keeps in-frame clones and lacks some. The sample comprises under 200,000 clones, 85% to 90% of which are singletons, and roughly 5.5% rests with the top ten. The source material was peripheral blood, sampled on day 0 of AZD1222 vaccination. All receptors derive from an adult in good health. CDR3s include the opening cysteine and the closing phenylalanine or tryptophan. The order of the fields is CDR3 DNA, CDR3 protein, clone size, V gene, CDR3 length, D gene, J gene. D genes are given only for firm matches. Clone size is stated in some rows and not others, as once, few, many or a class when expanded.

DNA: TGTGCCAGCAGTGAAGCGCTCAGTCAAAAGGAGGAGTACTTC; CDR3: CASSEALSQKEEYF; size: -; V: TRBV6-1; length: 14; D: -; J: TRBJ2-7
DNA: TGTGCCTGGAGATTCATACACAATGAGCAGTTCTTC; CDR3: CAWRFIHNEQFF; size: -; V: TRBV30; length: 12; D: -; J: TRBJ2-1
DNA: TGTGCCAGCAGCTCCGGGATGGGGCGGGAGTTTTACGAGCAGTACTTC; CDR3: CASSSGMGREFYEQYF; size: -; V: TRBV7-2; length: 16; D: TRBD2; J: TRBJ2-7
DNA: TGCGCCAGCAGCACATCCGGGACGCATCAGTACTTC; CDR3: CASSTSGTHQYF; size: -; V: TRBV5-1; length: 12; D: -; J: TRBJ2-7
DNA: TGTGCCAGCTCACTCAAACAGGGGCCTAATCAGCCCCAGCATTTT; CDR3: CASSLKQGPNQPQHF; size: -; V: TRBV18; length: 15; D: TRBD1; J: TRBJ1-5
DNA: TGTGCCAGTAGTACCACCTCTGTGGGCTGGGAGCAGTACTTC; CDR3: CASSTTSVGWEQYF; size: -; V: TRBV19; length: 14; D: -; J: TRBJ2-7
DNA: TGCGCCAGCAGCTTTTCTCCGGGAGGCCAAGAGACCCAGTACTTC; CDR3: CASSFSPGGQETQYF; size: -; V: TRBV5-1; length: 15; D: TRBD2; J: TRBJ2-5
DNA: TGCAGCGTTGAAGAGGTATATGGCGGCGTGAGCGCTTTCTTT; CDR3: CSVEEVYGGVSAFF; size: -; V: TRBV29-1; length: 14; D: -; J: TRBJ1-1
DNA: TGTGCCAGCAGTTCGTGGAGGTGGGACACGAACACCGGGGAGCTGTTTTTT; CDR3: CASSSWRWDTNTGELFF; size: -; V: TRBV28; length: 17; D: -; J: TRBJ2-2
DNA: TGTGCCAGCAGTACACAGGTGGAAAAACTGTTTTTT; CDR3: CASSTQVEKLFF; size: few; V: TRBV28; length: 12; D: -; J: TRBJ1-4
DNA: TGTGCCATCAGCCCGGGACAGGACAACTACGAGCAGTACTTC; CDR3: CAISPGQDNYEQYF; size: -; V: TRBV10-3; length: 14; D: TRBD1; J: TRBJ2-7
DNA: TGTGCCAGCAGCCCGGTCGGACGGGCCCTCGACGAGCAGTACTTC; CDR3: CASSPVGRALDEQYF; size: once; V: TRBV5-6; length: 15; D: -; J: TRBJ2-7